These T cell receptor beta chains were read from a single sample in a study of T cell responses to AZD1222 COVID-19 vaccine. Libraries were prepared by immunoSEQ multiplex PCR; TCRdb keeps only in-frame clonotypes and omits some of them. The data hold some 85,000 clones, with approximately 91% observed a single time. The sample was peripheral blood, taken on day 0 of AZD1222 vaccination. These receptors were collected from an adult in good health. CDR3s include the opening cysteine and the closing phenylalanine or tryptophan. A D gene is named only where the DNA matches it firmly. The listing skips clone size in some rows; elsewhere it reads once, few, many or a size class.

TRBD2,TRBJ2-1,TRBV7-3,-,TGTGCCAGCAAGTCGAGCGGGGTATACAATGAGCAGTTCTTC,CASKSSGVYNEQFF
-,TRBJ2-2,TRBV7-2,-,TGTGCCAGCAGCCCTACAGGGACCGGGGAGCTGTTTTTT,CASSPTGTGELFF
-,TRBJ2-3,TRBV24-1,-,TGTGCCACCAGATCGACAGGCGCAGATACGCAGTATTTT,CATRSTGADTQYF
-,TRBJ1-5,TRBV5-6,-,TGTGCCAGCAGCTTGGGCAGGGCCAATCAGCCCCAGCATTTT,CASSLGRANQPQHF
-,TRBJ2-1,TRBV7-3,-,TGTGCCAGCAGCTTAGGTTTCACGGATGAGCAGTTCTTC,CASSLGFTDEQFF
-,TRBJ1-1,TRBV29-1,few,TGCAGCGTTCTAAAAGGGCACACTGAAGCTTTCTTT,CSVLKGHTEAFF
-,TRBJ1-1,TRBV7-3,-,TGTGCCAGCAGCCCCGGAGGGAACACTGAAGCTTTCTTT,CASSPGGNTEAFF
-,TRBJ1-2,TRBV7-3,-,TGTGCCAGCAGCCCGGGGGGGTCGACTGGCTACACCTTC,CASSPGGSTGYTF
-,TRBJ1-1,TRBV7-2,-,TGTGCCAGCAGCTCATTGGGGGGTTTCCCTGAAGCTTTCTTT,CASSSLGGFPEAFF
-,TRBJ2-7,TRBV18,-,TGTGCCAGCTCACTCCCGGGACGGAGCTACGAGCAGTACTTC,CASSLPGRSYEQYF
-,TRBJ1-5,TRBV7-9,-,TGTGCCAGCAGCCCCAACACCTATCAGCCCCAGCATTTT,CASSPNTYQPQHF
-,TRBJ2-7,TRBV30,-,TGTGCCTGGAGTGTAGCTAGCAGACTCTACGAGCAGTACTTC,CAWSVASRLYEQYF
-,TRBJ2-5,TRBV14,-,TGTGCCAGCAGCCAAGTACAAGAGACCCAGTACTTC,CASSQVQETQYF
-,TRBJ2-1,TRBV27,-,TGTGCCAGCCCGGGGTCCAATGAGCAGTTCTTC,CASPGSNEQFF
-,TRBJ1-4,TRBV2,-,TGTGCCAGCACTACCACCGGCGGAAATGAAAAACTGTTTTTT,CASTTTGGNEKLFF
-,TRBJ1-1,TRBV3-1/TRBV3-2,-,TGTGCCAGCAGCTCGACCCGAGGCGGGAACACTGAAGCTTTCTTT,CASSSTRGGNTEAFF
-,TRBJ1-2,TRBV5-1,-,TGCGCCAGCAGACTACTCGAGGGATCTAACTATGGCTACACCTTC,CASRLLEGSNYGYTF
-,TRBJ1-1,TRBV27,-,TGTGCCAGCAGTTATAAGGGCTGGGGCACTGAAGCTTTCTTT,CASSYKGWGTEAFF
TRBD1,TRBJ1-2,TRBV7-9,-,TGTGCCAGCAGGGCAGGGGGCGCAGGCTACACCTTC,CASRAGGAGYTF
-,TRBJ2-7,TRBV7-9,-,TGTGCCAGCAGCAAACAATCCTACGAGCAGTACTTC,CASSKQSYEQYF
-,TRBJ1-1,TRBV29-1,once,TGCAGCGTTGAAGACTCCCGGATCCGACAGGCTTTCTTT,CSVEDSRIRQAFF
TRBD2,TRBJ2-3,TRBV15,-,TGTGCCACCAGCAGAGATCAGTGGTCTAGCGGAAACACAGATACGCAGTATTTT,CATSRDQWSSGNTDTQYF
-,TRBJ1-1,TRBV3-1/TRBV3-2,-,TGTGCCAGCAGCCCAGGGCTAAACGTGGGCGCTTTCTTT,CASSPGLNVGAFF
-,TRBJ2-3,TRBV6-1,-,TGTGCCAGCAGTGAAGCATTCCAGGGTTGGACAGATACGCAGTATTTT,CASSEAFQGWTDTQYF